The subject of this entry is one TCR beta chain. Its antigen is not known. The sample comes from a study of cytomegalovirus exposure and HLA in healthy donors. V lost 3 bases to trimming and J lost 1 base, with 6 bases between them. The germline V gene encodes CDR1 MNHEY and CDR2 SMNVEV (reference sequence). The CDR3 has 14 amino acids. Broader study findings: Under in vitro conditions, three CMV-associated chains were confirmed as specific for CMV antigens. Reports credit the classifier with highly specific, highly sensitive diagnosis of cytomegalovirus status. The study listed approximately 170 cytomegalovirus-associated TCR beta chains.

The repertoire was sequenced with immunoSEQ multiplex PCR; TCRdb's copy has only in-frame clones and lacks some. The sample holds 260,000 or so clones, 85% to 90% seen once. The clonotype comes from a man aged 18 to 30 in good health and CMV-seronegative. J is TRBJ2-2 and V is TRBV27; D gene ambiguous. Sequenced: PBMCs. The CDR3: CASSFLQNTGELFF. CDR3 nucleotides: TGTGCCAGCAGTTTTTTACAGAACACCGGGGAGCTGTTTTTT.